These 30 T cell receptor beta chains were sequenced from one sample in a study of cytomegalovirus exposure and HLA in healthy donors. The study ran its PCR with 60 Vbeta and 13 Jbeta primers. The table came from immunoSEQ multiplex PCR; TCRdb's copy has only in-frame clones and leaves some out. The data contain 100,000 to 150,000 clones, 80% of them singletons. Sequencing used PBMCs. The receptors were sampled from a female donor in good health and CMV-seronegative.

A note on this clone: Germline is not matched at one junction end, which may reflect a read error. Other DNA sequences of this sample code for an identical CDR3. This chain links TRBV5-1 with TRBJ2-7; D is possibly TRBD2 (5 bases). Germline V gene data show CDR1 as SGHRS and CDR2 as YFSETQ. CDR3 length: 14 residues. Here the CDR3 reads CASSLVQGGYEQYF. The CDR3 DNA sequence: TGTGCCAGCAGCTTGGTCCAAGGAGGCTACGAGCAGTACTTC.

The chain employs TRBV28 and TRBJ2-1; TRBD1 matches 12 bases. The V gene's germline CDR1 is MDHEN and CDR2 SYDVKM. This CDR3 contains 16 residues. V lost 4 bases and J lost 7; bases outside the gene matches: 8. CDR3: CASSSGGTGGWNEQFF. The CDR3 nucleotides read TGTGCCAGCAGTTCGGGGGGGACAGGGGGCTGGAATGAGCAGTTCTTC.

The chain is built from TRBV7-6 and TRBJ2-1, with 7 bases identical to TRBD2. Germline trimming cut 4 bases from V and 6 bases from J; bases unmatched to any gene: 9. Looked up from germline, CDR1 is SGHVS and CDR2 is FNYEAQ. The CDR3 contains 15 residues. CDR3 sequence reads: CASSSGEGKFNEQFF. CDR3 in DNA: TGTGCCAGCAGCTCCGGGGAGGGAAAATTCAATGAGCAGTTCTTC.

V and J are TRBV5-1 and TRBJ1-5; TRBD1 is a possible D gene (5 bases). The germline gives CDR1 SGHRS, CDR2 YFSETQ. The V end was cut by 0 bases, the J end by 6 bases, with 10 bases between. This CDR3 is built from 14 residues. CDR3 region: CASSLVAGIQPQHF. CDR3 in DNA: TGCGCCAGCAGCTTGGTGGCAGGGATTCAGCCCCAGCATTTT.

The chain joins TRBV7-3 to TRBJ2-7; weak D call: TRBD2 (6 bases). Germline V gene sequence: CDR1 SGHTA, CDR2 FQGTGA. The germline V and J ends were trimmed by 5 bases and 3 bases, with 17 bases remaining between them. The CDR3 contains 15 residues. The CDR3 DNA reads TGTGCCAGCAGCACCGGGCCGGGACTTAGCTACGAGCAGTACTTC. Its translation is CASSTGPGLSYEQYF.

The rearrangement joins TRBV5-6 to TRBJ1-3, with TRBD1 as a possible D gene (6 bases). V was pared by 1 base and J by 3 bases, with 11 bases between. Germline V gene sequence: CDR1 SGHDT, CDR2 YYEEEE. This CDR3 region has 15 residues. Here the CDR3 DNA reads TGTGCCAGCAGCTTGTTGTTAGGGGGTGGAAACACCATATATTTT. Amino acids: CASSLLLGGGNTIYF.

The V gene is TRBV9, the J gene TRBJ2-1; 8 bases align to TRBD2. CDR3 length: 15 amino acids. J gave up 4 bases and V 1 base, and 4 bases lay outside the gene matches. Germline values: CDR1 SGDLS, CDR2 YYNGEE. The CDR3 region is CASSVTSGQYNEQFF. DNA of the CDR3: TGTGCCAGCAGCGTAACTAGCGGCCAATACAATGAGCAGTTCTTC.

The gene calls are TRBV11-2 and TRBJ2-3, with a tentative D call TRBD1 (6 bases). Per germline, CDR1 SGHAT and CDR2 FQNNGV. The V end lost 7 bases, the J end lost 3 bases, and 17 bases lay between the germline ends. The CDR3 has 15 residues. DNA of the CDR3: TGTGCCAGCACCTGGGGGCGGGCAAATACAGATACGCAGTATTTT. Protein: CASTWGRANTDTQYF.

This clone was detected only a few times. The rearrangement links TRBV30 to TRBJ2-5, with D perhaps matching TRBD2 (6 bases). Germline CDR1 GTSNPN, CDR2 SVGIG (reference sequence). The CDR3 is made up of 16 amino acids. Between the trimmed V and J ends, which lost 0 bases and 5 bases, there was a span of 19 bases. The CDR3 loop is CAWSVRGGGLGETQYF. The DNA for the CDR3 is TGTGCCTGGAGTGTAAGGGGTGGGGGGTTGGGGGAGACCCAGTACTTC. Combining the CDR3 with reference TRBV30 and TRBJ2-5 gives the whole variable domain SQTIHQWPATLVQPVGSPLSLECTVEGTSNPNLYWYRQAAGRGLQLLFYSVGIGQISSEVPQNLSASRPQDRQFILSSKKLLLSDSGFYLCAWSVRGGGLGETQYFGPGTRLLVL.

The chain combines TRBV4-1 with TRBJ2-1; the D gene is possibly TRBD1 (5 bases). V lost 1 base, J lost 4 bases, and 8 bases lay in between. CDR1 and CDR2 (germline): MGHRA, YSYEKL. CDR3 size: 14 residues. The DNA of the CDR3 is TGCGCCAGCAGCCAAGCGCCAGGGTACAATGAGCAGTTCTTC. This sequence encodes CASSQAPGYNEQFF.

The V gene is TRBV7-2, the J gene TRBJ2-7; 10 bases match TRBD2. Germline lookup yields CDR1 SGHTA and CDR2 FQGNSA. Unmatched junction bases numbered 3, after V lost 4 bases and J lost 0 bases. The CDR3 is 15 amino acids. The CDR3 bases are TGTGCCAGCAGCTCACCTAGCGGGAGCTCCTACGAGCAGTACTTC. This encodes CASSSPSGSSYEQYF.

The V call is TRBV5-1, the J call TRBJ2-1; no firm D call. Trimming shortened V by 7 bases and J by 7 bases, and 18 bases separated the two germline ends. Looked up from germline, CDR1 is SGHRS and CDR2 is YFSETQ. This CDR3 region has 14 residues. This chain's CDR3 is CASAPASGGNEQFF. The CDR3 DNA reads as TGCGCCAGCGCCCCGGCGTCGGGTGGGAATGAGCAGTTCTTC.

This chain links TRBV5-1 with TRBJ2-1, with TRBD2 matching over 11 bases. After removal of 4 bases from V and 8 bases from J, the junction contained 20 bases not matched to a gene. Germline-derived CDR1 and CDR2 are SGHRS and YFSETQ. The CDR3 length is 19 residues. CDR3 in DNA: TGCGCCAGCAGCGGAGCGTCGGGACTAGCGGCGGGAGATATCGATGAGCAGTTCTTC. As protein: CASSGASGLAAGDIDEQFF.

The chain combines TRBV18 with TRBJ1-5; 8 bases align to TRBD1. V lost 4 bases and J lost 3; bases outside the gene matches: 5. Germline loops: CDR1 KGHSH, CDR2 LQKENI. This CDR3 is built from 15 residues. This CDR3 reads CASSRGQVVNQPQHF. Written as DNA, the CDR3 is TGTGCCAGCTCACGGGGACAGGTAGTCAATCAGCCCCAGCATTTT.

This chain uses TRBV4-2 with TRBJ2-5; D is uncertain. With the DNA end fitting TRBJ2-7 better, the J assignment may be wrong. This CDR3 spans 13 amino acids. Germline-derived CDR1 and CDR2 are LGHNA and YNFKEQ. This chain's CDR3 is CASSQGVAYEQYF. The CDR3 nucleotides read TGTGCCAGCAGCCAAGGTGTTGCCTACGAGCAGTACTTC.

The chain couples TRBV30 to TRBJ2-1, with 7 bases matching TRBD1. V gave up 2 bases and J gave up 8 bases; unmatched junction bases: 9. The germline CDR1 and CDR2 sequences are GTSNPN and SVGIG (reference sequence). The CDR3 spans 14 residues. The CDR3 protein is CAWSSSPGGDEQFF. Written as DNA, the CDR3 is TGTGCCTGGAGTTCCAGCCCAGGGGGAGATGAGCAGTTCTTC.

The chain uses TRBV7-6 and TRBJ1-1, with 10 bases lining up with TRBD1. The CDR3 contains 17 residues. Germline values: CDR1 SGHVS, CDR2 FNYEAQ. Trimming cost V 2 bases and J 6 bases; bases outside gene matches: 12. The CDR3 bases are TGTGCCAGCAGCTTAAGGGGGGACAGGGGACGGGGCGCTGAAGCTTTCTTT. It specifies CASSLRGDRGRGAEAFF.

The chain carries TRBV28 and TRBJ1-1, with a tentative D call TRBD1 (6 bases). This CDR3 region has 15 residues. Trimming removed 5 bases at V and 2 bases at J, with 15 bases between. Germline CDR1 MDHEN, CDR2 SYDVKM. This CDR3 is CASSTTGTPNTEAFF. CDR3 in DNA: TGTGCCAGCAGTACGACCGGGACACCTAACACTGAAGCTTTCTTT.

The gene calls are TRBV7-9 and TRBJ2-5; D ambiguous. Germline V gene sequence: CDR1 SEHNR, CDR2 FQNEAQ (reference sequence). Trimming cost V 4 bases and J 4 bases, with 4 bases left between them. This CDR3 has 11 amino acids. The CDR3 DNA reads TGTGCCAGCAGCTCCATAGAGACCCAGTACTTC. Its protein product is CASSSIETQYF.

The chain has TRBV9 and TRBJ2-5, with D perhaps TRBD2 (5 bases). V gave up 3 bases and J gave up 2 bases, with 5 bases separating them. CDR1 is SGDLS, CDR2 YYNGEE, per germline. The CDR3 is made up of 12 amino acids. The DNA for the CDR3 is TGTGCCAGCAGCGGAGGGCAAGAGACCCAGTACTTC. Translation: CASSGGQETQYF.

The rearrangement uses TRBV18 and TRBJ2-7, with 7 bases identical to TRBD1. Per the germline V gene, CDR1 is KGHSH and CDR2 is LQKENI. The CDR3 has 14 amino acids. V lost 2 bases and J lost 5; bases outside the gene matches: 6. This chain's CDR3 is CASSPTTGFDEQYF. The CDR3 region has the DNA TGTGCCAGCTCACCAACGACAGGGTTCGACGAGCAGTACTTC.

To note about this clone: The identical CDR3 is also encoded by other nucleotide sequences in the sample. The chain uses TRBV5-4 and TRBJ1-2; 7 nucleotides line up with TRBD1. The CDR3 length is 13 residues. CDR1 and CDR2 (germline): SGHNT, YYREEE (reference sequence). Trimming took 4 bases from V and 4 from J; bases not matched to a gene: 4. As DNA, the CDR3 is TGTGCCAGCAGCGTCAACAGGGGCTATGGCTACACCTTC. Translated, it gives CASSVNRGYGYTF.

The sample holds a few counts of this clone. The genes are TRBV28 and TRBJ2-7; 12 bases agree with TRBD1. Trimming cost V 4 bases and J 7 bases; bases outside gene matches: 8. The CDR3 is 15 amino acids. Germline assignment: CDR1 MDHEN and CDR2 SYDVKM. This chain's CDR3 is CASSSLGTGGKEQYF. CDR3 nucleotides: TGTGCCAGCAGTTCGCTCGGGACAGGGGGCAAGGAGCAGTACTTC.

The rearrangement links TRBV30 to TRBJ2-5, with 7 nucleotides matching TRBD2. Germline loops: CDR1 GTSNPN, CDR2 SVGIG (reference sequence). The length of the CDR3 is 15 residues. Unmatched junction bases numbered 7, after V lost 1 base and J lost 2 bases. The CDR3 region has the DNA TGTGCCTGGAGTGGCGGGGGTAACGCACAAGAGACCCAGTACTTC. It is translated as CAWSGGGNAQETQYF.

Concerning this clone itself: Other DNA sequences in this specimen translate into the identical CDR3. The gene calls are TRBV6-5 and TRBJ2-1, with 9 bases that match TRBD2. This CDR3 has 13 residues. Looked up from germline, CDR1 is MNHEY and CDR2 is SVGAGI. J gave up 9 bases and V 6 bases, and 6 bases lay outside the gene matches. This CDR3 is CASRAGGLGEQFF. CDR3 nucleotide sequence: TGTGCCAGCAGGGCGGGGGGGCTTGGTGAGCAGTTCTTC.

The chain uses TRBV6-5 and TRBJ1-2; 8 bases align to TRBD1. Germline V gene lookup returns CDR1 MNHEY and CDR2 SVGAGI. The CDR3 extends over 13 amino acids. The J segment lost 8 bases and the V segment lost 5 bases, leaving 7 bases of the junction unmatched. CDR3 amino acids: CASSRTGLGGYTF. In DNA, the CDR3 is TGTGCCAGCAGTAGGACAGGGCTCGGAGGCTACACCTTC.

In regard to this clone: The sample holds other DNA sequences that translate to the same CDR3. The V and J genes are TRBV14 and TRBJ1-1; D perhaps matches TRBD1 (5 bases). V was clipped by 1 base and J by 5 bases, with 11 bases between them. Germline V gene data show CDR1 as SGHDN and CDR2 as FVKESK. The CDR3 contains 14 residues. CDR3 sequence reads: CASSQGLGHTEAFF. The CDR3 nucleotides are TGTGCCAGCAGCCAAGGGTTGGGGCATACTGAAGCTTTCTTT. The whole variable domain, remainder taken from reference TRBV14 and TRBJ1-1, is EAGVTQFPSHSVIEKGQTVTLRCDPISGHDNLYWYRRVMGKEIKFLLHFVKESKQDESGMPNNRFLAERTGGTYSTLKVQPAELEDSGVYFCASSQGLGHTEAFFGQGTRLTVV.

The chain has TRBV6-7 and TRBJ2-7; TRBD1 is a possible D gene (5 bases). TRBV6-7 is assigned to the ORF class and has an uncertain function. Trimming took off 7 bases at V and 5 bases at J, with 21 bases between the two ends. There are 15 residues in the CDR3. CDR3 DNA: TGTGCCAGCACCTGGAAGGGGCCCCTGGTGAACGAGCAGTACTTC. The encoded protein is CASTWKGPLVNEQYF.

The chain combines TRBV7-6 with TRBJ2-7; tentatively, D is TRBD2 (7 bases). Germline-derived CDR1 and CDR2 are SGHVS and FNYEAQ. The CDR3 length is 14 residues. V dropped 5 bases and J dropped 3 bases, with 14 bases sitting between them. This CDR3 reads CASSLLGGHYEQYF. The DNA for the CDR3 is TGTGCCAGCAGCCTCCTCGGGGGGCACTACGAGCAGTACTTC.

This chain connects TRBV6-5 to TRBJ1-1; D is possibly TRBD1 (5 bases). The V end was cut by 0 bases, the J end by 6 bases, with 8 bases between. From germline, CDR1 is MNHEY and CDR2 SVGAGI. This CDR3 region has 13 residues. The CDR3 here is CASSYSGGPEAFF. The CDR3 bases are TGTGCCAGCAGTTACTCGGGGGGTCCTGAAGCTTTCTTT.